This note documents a single T cell receptor (beta chain) sequence. TCRdb analysed the PCR reads with MiXCR anew, one entry per CDR3 protein. This sample has about 5,200 distinct CDR3 sequences; around 46% occur once, and the top ten carry approximately 20%. The source of the sample is a study of CD4 and CD8 cells across lung adenocarcinoma regions. Germline lookup yields CDR1 MNHNS and CDR2 SASEGT. Deletions cut 6 bases from V and 7 bases from J, with 10 bases between. The CDR3 has 12 amino acids. The receptor comes from a male donor with lung adenocarcinoma. The CD4 and CD8 labels of this study may be unreliable. The material sequenced was CD4+ T cells from the margin of a lung tumor. This chain uses TRBV6-1 with TRBJ2-1; tentative D call: TRBD1 (6 bases). The CDR3 protein is CASRKGTNEQFF. The CDR3 DNA reads as TGTGCCAGCAGGAAAGGGACAAATGAGCAGTTCTTC.